This is a list of T cell receptor beta chains from one sample in a study of OX40 agonist ivuxolimab in advanced cancers. TCRdb keeps only in-frame clones here, not all; method: immunoSEQ multiplex PCR. The table has tens of thousands of clones, about 92% seen once; the top ten hold roughly 3.5%. The sample in question was CD4+ or CD8+ T cells sorted from blood, obtained in a trial of the OX40 agonist ivuxolimab. These receptors were collected from an adult with an advanced solid tumor such as melanoma, head and neck, liver or kidney cancer. The CDR3 runs from the conserved cysteine through the conserved F or W. The D gene is left open where the match is weak. For some rows the clone size is stated as once, few or many, or as a class when expanded; others skip it.

D gene	clone size	V gene	J gene	CDR3 length	CDR3 protein	CDR3 DNA
.	.	TRBV9	TRBJ1-3	15	CASSVVQGRRNTIYF	TGTGCCAGCAGCGTAGTGCAGGGTAGGAGGAACACCATATATTTT
.	.	TRBV27	TRBJ1-2	14	CASRSFSGGYGYTF	TGTGCCAGCAGATCCTTCTCGGGGGGCTATGGCTACACCTTC
.	.	TRBV11-2	TRBJ1-2	12	CASSLSHYGYTF	TGTGCCAGCAGCTTGTCCCACTATGGCTACACCTTC
.	.	TRBV28	TRBJ2-7	13	CASSLKGVYEQYF	TGTGCCAGCAGTTTAAAGGGAGTATACGAGCAGTACTTC
.	.	TRBV13	TRBJ2-3	15	CASSLQGRETDTQYF	TGTGCCAGCAGCTTACAGGGGAGGGAAACAGATACGCAGTATTTT
.	.	TRBV11-2	TRBJ2-5	18	CASSLDQLARRHSETQYF	TGTGCCAGCAGCTTAGATCAGCTCGCGCGCAGACATTCAGAGACCCAGTACTTC
TRBD1	.	TRBV7-2	TRBJ2-1	15	CASSSPHRGYNEQFF	TGTGCCAGCAGCTCCCCACACAGGGGCTACAATGAGCAGTTCTTC
.	.	TRBV6-5	TRBJ2-7	13	CASSPGSAYEQYF	TGTGCCAGCAGTCCCGGGAGCGCGTACGAGCAGTACTTC
.	.	TRBV7-9	TRBJ2-3	13	CASSLRGADTQYF	TGTGCCAGCAGCTTACGGGGAGCAGATACGCAGTATTTT
.	.	TRBV10-2	TRBJ2-7	12	CASSVSGYEQYF	TGCGCCAGCAGTGTTAGCGGCTACGAGCAGTACTTC
.	.	TRBV6-1	TRBJ2-7	13	CASSPTRGYEQYF	TGTGCCAGCAGCCCCACCCGCGGGTACGAGCAGTACTTC
.	.	TRBV29-1	TRBJ1-2	12	CSVVEADLGYTF	TGCAGCGTTGTTGAGGCCGACCTGGGCTACACCTTC
.	.	TRBV20-1	TRBJ2-3	11	CSAPALGVEYF	TGCAGTGCACCCGCGTTGGGGGTTGAGTATTTT
TRBD1	.	TRBV13	TRBJ1-2	14	CASSLRGQGSGYTF	TGTGCCAGCAGCTTACGGGGACAGGGCAGTGGCTACACCTTC
.	.	TRBV27	TRBJ2-1	15	CASSRGGGEDNEQFF	TGTGCCAGCAGCCGAGGGGGCGGGGAGGACAATGAGCAGTTCTTC
.	.	TRBV28	TRBJ1-6	16	CASSVEQGRPNSPLHF	TGTGCCAGCAGCGTCGAACAGGGAAGGCCAAATTCACCCCTCCACTTT
.	.	TRBV9	TRBJ2-3	13	CASSVGAADTQYF	TGTGCCAGCAGCGTAGGGGCGGCAGATACGCAGTATTTT
.	.	TRBV11-2	TRBJ1-5	17	CASSLWWTQRGNQPQHF	TGTGCCAGCAGCTTGTGGTGGACTCAGAGGGGCAATCAGCCCCAGCATTTT
.	.	TRBV5-6	TRBJ1-1	13	CASSLGPNTEAFF	TGTGCCAGCAGCTTGGGGCCGAACACTGAAGCTTTCTTT
.	.	TRBV15	TRBJ1-2	15	CATSRVLVGLYGYTF	TGTGCCACCAGCAGAGTTCTCGTAGGACTCTATGGCTACACCTTC
.	.	TRBV6-7	TRBJ2-7	19	CASSPRERVPVPFSYEQYF	TGTGCCAGCAGTCCCCGGGAGAGGGTCCCTGTACCGTTCTCCTACGAGCAGTACTTC
.	.	TRBV6-5	TRBJ1-2	15	CASSYDQGGGYGYTF	TGTGCCAGCAGTTACGACCAGGGCGGGGGCTATGGCTACACCTTC
.	.	TRBV9	TRBJ2-2	15	CASSPRAESGGELFF	TGTGCCAGCAGCCCCCGGGCCGAATCGGGCGGGGAGCTGTTTTTT
.	once	TRBV30	TRBJ2-1	13	CAWDVALGSEQFF	TGTGCCTGGGACGTGGCCCTCGGCTCTGAGCAGTTCTTC
.	.	TRBV30	TRBJ1-3	12	CAWKASGNTIYF	TGTGCCTGGAAGGCATCTGGAAACACCATATATTTT
.	.	TRBV9	TRBJ1-2	17	CASSVDGGTTSNYGYTF	TGTGCCAGCAGCGTAGACGGAGGGACCACTTCTAACTATGGCTACACCTTC
.	.	TRBV19	TRBJ2-7	15	CASSKDQGVFYEQYF	TGTGCCAGTAGTAAGGACCAGGGAGTCTTCTACGAGCAGTACTTC
.	.	TRBV11-2	TRBJ2-4	17	CASSLGREGVKKNIQYF	TGTGCCAGCAGCTTAGGTCGTGAGGGGGTTAAAAAAAACATTCAGTACTTC
TRBD2	.	TRBV11-2	TRBJ2-1	16	CASSFWSLAANNEQFF	TGTGCCAGCAGCTTTTGGTCTCTAGCGGCGAACAATGAGCAGTTCTTC
TRBD1	.	TRBV2	TRBJ1-2	15	CASSGSDRAGYGYTF	TGTGCCAGCAGTGGAAGTGACAGGGCGGGCTATGGCTACACCTTC
TRBD2	.	TRBV4-1	TRBJ2-7	15	CASSQGTSAYYEQYF	TGCGCCAGCAGCCAAGGCACTAGCGCCTACTACGAGCAGTACTTC
.	.	TRBV7-9	TRBJ2-7	13	CASSLAVSYEQYF	TGTGCCAGCAGCTTAGCCGTTTCCTACGAGCAGTACTTC
TRBD2	.	TRBV11-2	TRBJ2-7	19	CASSLVRGLAGDGGSEQYF	TGTGCCAGCAGCTTAGTAAGGGGACTAGCGGGAGACGGTGGGAGCGAGCAGTACTTC
.	few	TRBV7-9	TRBJ1-5	12	CASSLGGQPQHF	TGTGCCAGCAGCTTAGGGGGACAGCCCCAGCATTTT
TRBD1	.	TRBV15	TRBJ1-5	14	CATSRTGGHQPQHF	TGTGCCACCAGCCGGACAGGGGGCCATCAGCCCCAGCATTTT
.	.	TRBV19	TRBJ1-1	14	CASSISDTNTEAFF	TGTGCCAGTAGTATATCGGACACCAACACTGAAGCTTTCTTT
.	.	TRBV7-9	TRBJ2-7	13	CASSLEWGYEQYF	TGTGCCAGCAGTCTAGAGTGGGGCTACGAGCAGTACTTC